This TCR beta chain was found in a study of OX40 agonist ivuxolimab in advanced cancers. Of note for this clone: Its antigen is currently unknown.

Libraries were prepared by immunoSEQ multiplex PCR; TCRdb keeps only in-frame clonotypes and omits some of them. This table holds 55,000 to 70,000 clones, 80% to 85% found once. Autoimmune disease history or systemic immunosuppression excluded patients. CDR1 and CDR2 from the germline V gene are MNHEY and SVGAGI. The CDR3 totals 15 residues. With V trimmed by 2 bases and J by 3 bases, 3 bases remained unmatched. Regarding the study as a whole: Relative to CD4+ cells, CD8+ T cells on average had more expanded clones.

This receptor was obtained from an adult with an advanced solid tumor such as melanoma, head and neck, liver or kidney cancer. V gene TRBV6-5 combines with J gene TRBJ1-4; the match to TRBD1 covers 7 bases. The starting material was CD4+ or CD8+ T cells sorted from blood, obtained in a trial of the OX40 agonist ivuxolimab. The CDR3 protein is CASSYTTGPNEKLFF. In DNA, the CDR3 is TGTGCCAGCAGTTACACGACAGGGCCTAATGAAAAACTGTTTTTT.